These 26 T cell receptor beta chains were sequenced from one sample in a study of control samples from healthy donors and cancer patients. The repertoire was sequenced with immunoSEQ multiplex PCR; TCRdb's copy has only in-frame clones and lacks some. Here the sample spans roughly 83,000 clones, around 80% being singletons. Sample: blood. The receptors come from a woman aged 60 to 75 in good health.

The chain joins TRBV3-1 (or the pseudogene TRBV3-2) to TRBJ1-2; D may be TRBD1 (5 bases). CDR3 length: 14 amino acids. V was pared by 0 bases and J by 7 bases, with 12 bases between. Germline V CDR1 and CDR2: LGHDT, YNNKEL (reference sequence). The CDR3 nucleotides are TGTGCCAGCAGCCAAGAGGTGGGGGTGGCTGGCTACACCTTC. This gives the protein CASSQEVGVAGYTF.

This clone appeared once. The J gene is TRBJ1-5, the V gene TRBV19; the D gene is possibly TRBD1 (5 bases). Trimming took off 8 bases at V and 2 bases at J, with 19 bases between the two ends. Germline-derived CDR1 and CDR2 are LNHDA and SQIVND (reference sequence). This CDR3 is built from 16 residues. The CDR3 nucleotides are TGTGCCAGTCGGGACGGAGGGGTATGGCGCAATCAGCCCCAGCATTTT. Amino acid sequence: CASRDGGVWRNQPQHF.

The rearrangement joins TRBV10-1 to TRBJ1-5; TRBD1 aligns across 7 bases. Germline CDR1 reads WNHNN; CDR2 reads SYGVQD (reference sequence). J gave up 5 bases and V 7 bases, and 20 bases lay outside the gene matches. The CDR3 spans 18 residues. CDR3 in amino acids: CASTQRGGGLIWYQPQHF. In DNA form, the CDR3 reads TGCGCCAGCACCCAGCGGGGAGGGGGCCTAATTTGGTATCAGCCCCAGCATTTT.

V gene TRBV12-2 combines with J gene TRBJ2-7. TRBV12-2 is a pseudogene segment. There are 14 residues in the CDR3. CDR3 in DNA: TGTGCAAGTCGCTTAGTCATATCCTCCTACGAGCAGTACTTC. Its translation is CASRLVISSYEQYF.

This clone was picked up a small number of times. This chain uses TRBV6-5 with TRBJ2-7; D is undetermined. The germline gives CDR1 MNHEY, CDR2 SVGAGI. V was pared by 5 bases and J by 11 bases, with 13 bases between. This CDR3 is built from 11 residues. CDR3 sequence reads: CASSIPGLKYF. The DNA of the CDR3 is TGTGCCAGCAGTATACCTGGGCTCAAGTACTTC.

J is TRBJ1-5 and V is TRBV5-8; 9 bases are shared with TRBD1. Germline-derived CDR1 and CDR2 are SGHTS and YDEGEE. This CDR3 is 16 amino acids long. V was clipped by 3 bases and J by 2 bases; unmatched bases: 6. CDR3 coding DNA: TGTGCCAGCAGCTACGGGACAGGGAAGGGCAATCAGCCCCAGCATTTT. This gives the protein CASSYGTGKGNQPQHF.

J is TRBJ1-2 and V is TRBV19, with 7 bases fitting TRBD1. J was trimmed by 7 bases and V by 4 bases; bases with no gene match: 9. The CDR3 consists of 14 residues. The germline V gene has CDR1 LNHDA and CDR2 SQIVND (reference sequence). CDR3 nucleotide sequence: TGTGCCAGTAGTAAGGGCACAGGGGACCCTGGCTACACCTTC. It yields the protein CASSKGTGDPGYTF.

The V call is TRBV9, the J call TRBJ2-3; D is perhaps TRBD1 (5 bases). The CDR3 spans 16 residues. CDR1 and CDR2 (germline): SGDLS, YYNGEE. The germline V and J ends were trimmed by 0 bases and 6 bases, with 17 bases remaining between them. CDR3 loop: CASSVAILGVSDTQYF. For the CDR3, the DNA is TGTGCCAGCAGCGTAGCTATCCTAGGGGTATCGGATACGCAGTATTTT.

The chain links TRBV6-5 to TRBJ2-2, with no clear D. The CDR3 is 13 residues long. Trimming left V 6 bases short and J 4 bases short, with 9 bases between. Germline CDR1 and CDR2: MNHEY and SVGAGI. The CDR3 sequence: CASRLSSTGELFF. DNA for the CDR3: TGTGCCAGCAGATTAAGTTCCACCGGGGAGCTGTTTTTT.

This sequence joins TRBV27 and TRBJ1-2; TRBD1 is a possible D gene (5 bases). The CDR3 totals 14 residues. Trimming removed 8 bases at V and 8 bases at J, with 21 bases between. Germline lookup yields CDR1 MNHEY and CDR2 SMNVEV (reference sequence). This CDR3 is CASGGPLGANGYTF. CDR3 DNA sequence: TGTGCCAGCGGGGGACCTCTCGGGGCTAACGGCTACACCTTC.

The chain recombines TRBV5-1 with TRBJ2-5, with 8 bases lining up with TRBD2. V lost 3 bases, J lost 2 bases, and 6 bases stayed unmatched. Germline V gene data show CDR1 as SGHRS and CDR2 as YFSETQ. The CDR3 totals 15 residues. The CDR3 DNA reads as TGCGCCAGCAGCTCCACGGTAGCGGGACAAGAGACCCAGTACTTC. This encodes CASSSTVAGQETQYF.

CDR3 sequence reads: CSVRTGVVEQYF. As DNA, the CDR3 is TGCAGCGTAAGGACAGGGGTGGTCGAGCAGTACTTC. The V call is TRBV29-1, the J call TRBJ2-7; 9 bases are a match to TRBD1. Germline CDR1 reads SQVTM; CDR2 reads ANQGSEA. This CDR3 is built from 12 residues. The trim removed 6 bases at V and 6 bases at J, leaving 6 bases unmatched.

V usage is TRBV19 and J usage is TRBJ1-6, with D unclear. V lost 6 bases and J 3 bases, leaving 21 bases between the germline ends. The V gene's germline CDR1 is LNHDA and CDR2 SQIVND (reference sequence). The CDR3 is 18 residues long. In DNA form, the CDR3 reads TGTGCCAGTAGATGGGGATGGCGGCAGACCGACTATAATTCACCCCTCCACTTT. It encodes CASRWGWRQTDYNSPLHF.

The chain is built from TRBV7-9 and TRBJ2-7; 8 bases match TRBD2. The V gene end was trimmed by 8 bases and the J gene end by 1 base; junction bases not matched to a gene: 4. Per the germline V gene, CDR1 is SEHNR and CDR2 is FQNEAQ (reference sequence). There are 13 residues in the CDR3. CDR3 nucleotide sequence: TGTGCCAGCGGACTAGCAGGGTCCTACGAGCAGTACTTC. This gives the protein CASGLAGSYEQYF.

V and J are TRBV18 and TRBJ2-3; a possible D gene is TRBD1 (5 bases). Germline V gene data show CDR1 as KGHSH and CDR2 as LQKENI. Trimming stripped 5 bases from V and 2 bases from J, with 17 bases between. This CDR3 has 16 residues. The CDR3 DNA is TGTGCCAGCTCAAGCGCAGCAGGGATCATCACAGATACGCAGTATTTT. As protein: CASSSAAGIITDTQYF.

This chain links TRBV27 with TRBJ1-5; D gene ambiguous. This CDR3 is built from 14 residues. In germline, CDR1 is MNHEY, CDR2 SMNVEV (reference sequence). Trimming left V 0 bases short and J 4 bases short, with 7 bases between. The DNA for the CDR3 is TGTGCCAGCAGTTTATCCCGGCAAAATCAGCCCCAGCATTTT. Translation: CASSLSRQNQPQHF.

The chain carries TRBV6-1 and TRBJ2-5; D gene ambiguous. Per the germline V gene, CDR1 is MNHNS and CDR2 is SASEGT. V lost 1 base and J 7 bases, leaving 16 bases between the germline ends. The CDR3 loop spans 15 amino acids. The CDR3: CASSEVRHSSGTQYF. CDR3 nucleotide sequence: TGTGCCAGCAGTGAAGTGCGGCATTCGTCTGGGACCCAGTACTTC.

V and J are TRBV18 and TRBJ1-2; D ambiguous. Germline values: CDR1 KGHSH, CDR2 LQKENI. The CDR3 spans 15 residues. V gave up 3 bases and J gave up 0 bases, with 11 bases separating them. This CDR3 is CASSPGTSSNYGYTF. The CDR3, as DNA: TGTGCCAGCTCACCCGGTACATCTTCTAACTATGGCTACACCTTC.

The chain couples TRBV24-1 to TRBJ2-3; 7 bases agree with TRBD1. The CDR3 runs 17 residues. V lost 4 bases, J lost 2 bases, and 11 bases stayed unmatched. Germline-derived CDR1 and CDR2 are KGHDR and SFDVKD. CDR3 amino acids: CATSEVHRGTLTDTQYF. The CDR3 DNA reads TGTGCCACCAGTGAGGTACACAGGGGTACTCTCACAGATACGCAGTATTTT.

In nucleotides, the CDR3 is TGTGCCAGCAGTTTAGCCCAGACGAAACTGTTTTTT. Translated: CASSLAQTKLFF. V gene TRBV12-3 or TRBV12-4 combines with J gene TRBJ1-4; D unclear. V lost 0 bases and J lost 11, with 7 bases in between. The CDR3 runs to 12 residues.

The chain joins TRBV5-1 to TRBJ1-2; TRBD1 is a possible D gene (5 bases). Germline V gene lookup returns CDR1 SGHRS and CDR2 YFSETQ. Trimming took 0 bases from V and 7 from J, leaving 10 bases between them. The CDR3 is 13 amino acids. CDR3 amino acids: CASSLDQGSGYTF. CDR3 DNA: TGCGCCAGCAGCTTGGATCAGGGATCTGGCTACACCTTC.

V gene TRBV13 combines with J gene TRBJ2-2, with a tentative D call TRBD1 (5 bases). Between the trimmed V and J ends, which lost 0 bases and 1 base, there was a span of 15 bases. The CDR3 runs to 18 residues. Germline V gene data show CDR1 as PRHDT and CDR2 as FYEKMQ (reference sequence). The CDR3 here is CASSLGLTATGNTGELFF. In DNA form, the CDR3 reads TGTGCCAGCAGCTTAGGCCTGACAGCCACCGGGAACACCGGGGAGCTGTTTTTT. Variable domain in full (rest from reference TRBV13 and TRBJ2-2): AAGVIQSPRHLIKEKRETATLKCYPIPRHDTVYWYQQGPGQDPQFLISFYEKMQSDKGSIPDRFSAQQFSDYHSELNMSSLELGDSALYFCASSLGLTATGNTGELFFGEGSRLTVL.

V and J are TRBV19 and TRBJ2-3; the D gene is possibly TRBD1 (6 bases). The length of the CDR3 is 15 residues. Looked up from germline, CDR1 is LNHDA and CDR2 is SQIVND (reference sequence). V shed 5 bases and J shed 2 bases, with 14 bases lying between them. The DNA of the CDR3 is TGTGCCAGTAGTCTCTCCGGGACACTCACAGATACGCAGTATTTT. Encoded protein: CASSLSGTLTDTQYF.

The CDR3 region has the DNA TGCGCCAGCAGCTCCCGGACAGACTACACCGGGGAGCTGTTTTTT. This translates into CASSSRTDYTGELFF. J is TRBJ2-2 and V is TRBV5-1; possible D gene TRBD1, 6 bases. The germline V and J ends were trimmed by 3 bases and 3 bases, with 12 bases remaining between them. The CDR3 is 15 amino acids. The V gene's germline CDR1 is SGHRS and CDR2 YFSETQ.

The chain carries TRBV11-2 and TRBJ2-7; possibly TRBD2 for D (6 bases). V was shortened by 4 bases and J by 3 bases, with 13 bases between the two germline ends. This CDR3 contains 14 residues. Germline loops: CDR1 SGHAT, CDR2 FQNNGV. The CDR3 region has the DNA TGTGCCAGCAGCTATGTGGGAGGTGACTACGAGCAGTACTTC. Encoded protein: CASSYVGGDYEQYF.

The rearrangement joins TRBV6-1 to TRBJ1-1; weak D call: TRBD1 (6 bases). CDR1 and CDR2 (germline): MNHNS, SASEGT. The CDR3 has 15 residues. V lost 0 bases to trimming and J lost 3 bases, with 11 bases between them. In DNA, the CDR3 is TGTGCCAGCAGTGAAGCGGCAGGGGATTACACTGAAGCTTTCTTT. It specifies CASSEAAGDYTEAFF.